These T cell receptor beta chains were read from a single sample in a study of shared clonotypes between healthy human individuals. Measured with immunoSEQ multiplex PCR; TCRdb has only the in-frame clones, and not every one. The repertoire includes hundreds of thousands of clones, about 92% of them detected once, and more than 20% sits in the top ten. The sequenced sample was naive CD8+ T cells sorted from blood. The receptors shown here come from a man aged 25 to 40 in good health. The CDR3 runs from the conserved cysteine through the conserved F or W. The size entry is marked missing in some rows and otherwise reads once, few, many or a size class.

V gene: TRBV5-6; clone size: NA; CDR3 length: 16; CDR3 protein: CASSFVAGQRRYGYTF
V gene: TRBV27; clone size: NA; CDR3 length: 16; CDR3 protein: CASSLSGTRGGETQYF
V gene: TRBV5-1; clone size: NA; CDR3 length: 17; CDR3 protein: CASNQGTSGSRIHEQYF
V gene: TRBV5-1; clone size: NA; CDR3 length: 16; CDR3 protein: CASSLAESGSTGELFF
V gene: TRBV11-2; clone size: NA; CDR3 length: 13; CDR3 protein: CASSLVGGNEQFF
V gene: TRBV27; clone size: NA; CDR3 length: 14; CDR3 protein: CASSNKRFTGELFF
V gene: TRBV5-1; clone size: NA; CDR3 length: 16; CDR3 protein: CASSLASTGGQETQYF
V gene: TRBV27; clone size: once; CDR3 length: 13; CDR3 protein: CASSLQDTDTQYF
V gene: TRBV7-3; clone size: NA; CDR3 length: 14; CDR3 protein: CASSTGTSQETQYF
V gene: TRBV29-1; clone size: NA; CDR3 length: 14; CDR3 protein: CSVRTGTFGVEEFF
V gene: TRBV27; clone size: NA; CDR3 length: 15; CDR3 protein: CASSLSALGPNEQFF
V gene: TRBV4-1; clone size: NA; CDR3 length: 15; CDR3 protein: CASSQEQGSWDEQFF
V gene: TRBV15; clone size: NA; CDR3 length: 14; CDR3 protein: CATSRDGGTGELFF
V gene: TRBV7-8; clone size: NA; CDR3 length: 11; CDR3 protein: CASSRDYEQYF
V gene: TRBV10-1; clone size: NA; CDR3 length: 14; CDR3 protein: CASSESGAAYEQYF
V gene: TRBV10-1; clone size: NA; CDR3 length: 16; CDR3 protein: CASSEGVRASINEQFF
V gene: TRBV11-3; clone size: NA; CDR3 length: 15; CDR3 protein: CASSLAGLGYNEQFF
V gene: TRBV6-4; clone size: few; CDR3 length: 14; CDR3 protein: CASSDSYSTGELFF
V gene: TRBV28; clone size: NA; CDR3 length: 13; CDR3 protein: CASSLPAGYEQYF
V gene: TRBV6-1; clone size: NA; CDR3 length: 14; CDR3 protein: CASTESYESHEQFF
V gene: TRBV28; clone size: NA; CDR3 length: 13; CDR3 protein: CASSIQTGNTIYF
V gene: TRBV6-6; clone size: NA; CDR3 length: 13; CDR3 protein: CASSYASEGTQYF
V gene: TRBV6-1; clone size: NA; CDR3 length: 14; CDR3 protein: CASSDTGLGYEQYF
V gene: TRBV7-9; clone size: NA; CDR3 length: 15; CDR3 protein: CAGSLLTGTVYEQYF
V gene: TRBV28; clone size: NA; CDR3 length: 16; CDR3 protein: CASRPLDLLANQPQHF
V gene: TRBV7-9; clone size: NA; CDR3 length: 15; CDR3 protein: CASSLARGDNYGYTF
V gene: TRBV7-7; clone size: NA; CDR3 length: 13; CDR3 protein: CASSPGFLGEQYF
V gene: TRBV19; clone size: NA; CDR3 length: 16; CDR3 protein: CASSSLGADNFQEQYF
V gene: TRBV11-2; clone size: NA; CDR3 length: 18; CDR3 protein: CASSLAWTSGSAYNEQFF
V gene: TRBV18; clone size: NA; CDR3 length: 11; CDR3 protein: CASPREKLAFF
V gene: TRBV5-1; clone size: NA; CDR3 length: 14; CDR3 protein: CASSLKQGAFGYTF